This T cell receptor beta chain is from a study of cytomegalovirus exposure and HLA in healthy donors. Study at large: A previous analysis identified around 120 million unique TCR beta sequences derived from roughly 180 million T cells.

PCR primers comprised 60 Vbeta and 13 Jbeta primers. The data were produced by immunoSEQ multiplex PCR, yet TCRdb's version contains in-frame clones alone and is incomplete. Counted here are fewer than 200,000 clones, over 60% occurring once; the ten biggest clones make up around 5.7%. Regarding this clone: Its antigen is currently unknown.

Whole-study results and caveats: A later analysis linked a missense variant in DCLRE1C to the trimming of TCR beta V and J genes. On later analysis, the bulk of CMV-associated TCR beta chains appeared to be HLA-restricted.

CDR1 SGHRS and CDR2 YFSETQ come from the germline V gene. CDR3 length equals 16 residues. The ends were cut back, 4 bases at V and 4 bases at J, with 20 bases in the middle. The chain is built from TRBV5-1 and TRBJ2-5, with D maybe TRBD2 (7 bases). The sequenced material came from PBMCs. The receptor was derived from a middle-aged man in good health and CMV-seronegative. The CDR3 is CASSLGLRGGGETQYF. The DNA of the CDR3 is TGCGCCAGCAGCCTTGGTTTACGAGGGGGGGGAGAGACCCAGTACTTC. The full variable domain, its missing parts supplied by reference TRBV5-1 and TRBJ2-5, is KAGVTQTPRYLIKTRGQQVTLSCSPISGHRSVSWYQQTPGQGLQFLFEYFSETQRNKGNFPGRFSGRQFSNSRSEMNVSTLELGDSALYLCASSLGLRGGGETQYFGPGTRLLVL.